This T cell receptor (beta chain) is drawn from a study of cytomegalovirus exposure and HLA in healthy donors. Study-wide results and limits: In a later analysis, productive TCRs from donors in an Asian-associated ancestry cluster reportedly carried fewer N-insertions than the cohort mean. Cytomegalovirus-associated status was assigned to fewer than 200 TCR beta chains. TCR beta chains associated with HLA were, in a later analysis, more clonally expanded than equally common others. Several top significant clusters appeared, in a later analysis, to be linked to common viral pathogens.

PCR involved 60 Vbeta and 13 Jbeta primers. TCRdb keeps only in-frame clones here, not all; method: immunoSEQ multiplex PCR. Of about 130,000 clones listed, roughly 85% are singletons. The V gene's germline CDR1 is MNHEY and CDR2 SMNVEV (reference sequence). CDR3 size: 14 residues. V trimming: 6 bases; J trimming: 10 bases; junction bases outside the gene matches: 12. Notes on this clone: Antigen unknown.

This chain uses TRBV27 with TRBJ1-2; 9 bases agree with TRBD1. Sample: PBMCs. This TCR came from a woman between 40 and 55 years old in good health and CMV-seropositive. CDR3 amino acids: CASRKQGAPFDYTF. CDR3 DNA: TGTGCCAGCAGAAAACAGGGGGCCCCGTTTGACTACACCTTC.